This TCR beta chain was found in a study of blood T cell repertoires in COVID-19. Authors' processing steps: Reference gene primer amplification gave nucleated cell count estimates. This table comes from immunoSEQ multiplex PCR, and its TCRdb copy is limited to in-frame clones, with some not included. V and J calls plus clone size are reproduced from that table; the DNA served to infer D and trimming. The sample shows approximately 200,000 clones, less than 85% of them seen only once. Participant ages covered about 18 to 100 years across 24 US areas. Two negative PCRs, clearance, or symptom resolution characterized the recovered Cohort 3 donors. Trimming took off 1 base at V and 4 bases at J, with 13 bases between the two ends. The germline gives CDR1 SGHDN, CDR2 FVKESK. The CDR3 is 16 amino acids.

This receptor was obtained from a man between 60 and 75 years old who had recovered from COVID-19. This chain joins TRBV14 and TRBJ1-4, with no clear D. Sequenced sample: PBMCs or T cells enriched from blood (not recorded which). The CDR3 sequence: CASSQVPGIRNEKLFF. The CDR3 DNA reads as TGTGCCAGCAGCCAAGTTCCCGGGATCCGTAATGAAAAACTGTTTTTT.